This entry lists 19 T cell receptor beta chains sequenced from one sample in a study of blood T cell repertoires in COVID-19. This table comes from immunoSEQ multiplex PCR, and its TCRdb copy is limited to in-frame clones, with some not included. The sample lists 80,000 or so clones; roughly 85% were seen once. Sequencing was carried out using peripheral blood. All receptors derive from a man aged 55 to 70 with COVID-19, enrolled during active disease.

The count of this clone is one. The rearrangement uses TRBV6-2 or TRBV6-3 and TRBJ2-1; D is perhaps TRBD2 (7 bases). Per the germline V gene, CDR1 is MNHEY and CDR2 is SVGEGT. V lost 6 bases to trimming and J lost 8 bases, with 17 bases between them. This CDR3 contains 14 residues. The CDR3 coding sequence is TGTGCCAGCAGCTTACCCGGGGGGCCTTATGAGCAGTTCTTC. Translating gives CASSLPGGPYEQFF.

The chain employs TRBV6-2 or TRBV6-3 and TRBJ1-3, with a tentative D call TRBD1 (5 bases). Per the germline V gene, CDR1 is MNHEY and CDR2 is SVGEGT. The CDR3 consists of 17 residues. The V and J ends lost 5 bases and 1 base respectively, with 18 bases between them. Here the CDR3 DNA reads TGTGCCAGCAGTGCGACCGGGACTCCTAGATCTGGAAACACCATATATTTT. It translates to CASSATGTPRSGNTIYF.

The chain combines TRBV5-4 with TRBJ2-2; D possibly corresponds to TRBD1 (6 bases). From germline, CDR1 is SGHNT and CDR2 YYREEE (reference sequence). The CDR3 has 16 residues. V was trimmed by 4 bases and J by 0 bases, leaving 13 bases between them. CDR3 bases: TGTGCCAGCAGCAAAGGACAGTTCGCGAACACCGGGGAGCTGTTTTTT. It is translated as CASSKGQFANTGELFF.

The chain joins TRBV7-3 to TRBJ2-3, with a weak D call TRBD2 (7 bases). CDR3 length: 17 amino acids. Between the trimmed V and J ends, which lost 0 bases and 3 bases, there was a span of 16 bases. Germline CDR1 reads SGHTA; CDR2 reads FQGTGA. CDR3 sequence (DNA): TGTGCCAGCAGCTTAACTAGTGGGGGGGCGACGACAGATACGCAGTATTTT. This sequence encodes CASSLTSGGATTDTQYF.

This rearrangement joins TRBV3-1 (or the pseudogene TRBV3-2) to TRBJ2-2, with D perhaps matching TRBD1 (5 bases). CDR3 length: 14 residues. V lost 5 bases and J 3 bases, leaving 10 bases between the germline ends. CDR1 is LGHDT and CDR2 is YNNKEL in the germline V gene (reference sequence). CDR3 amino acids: CASSRGKDTGELFF. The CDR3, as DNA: TGTGCCAGCAGCAGGGGAAAGGACACCGGGGAGCTGTTTTTT.

The CDR3 coding sequence is TGTGCCAGCAGCCGGGGACAGTTCTCCTACAATGAGCAGTTCTTC. It translates to CASSRGQFSYNEQFF. The rearrangement uses TRBV6-5 and TRBJ2-1, with TRBD1 matching 7 bases. Germline V gives CDR1 MNHEY, CDR2 SVGAGI. The CDR3 has 15 residues. Trimming cost V 6 bases and J 0 bases; bases outside gene matches: 5.

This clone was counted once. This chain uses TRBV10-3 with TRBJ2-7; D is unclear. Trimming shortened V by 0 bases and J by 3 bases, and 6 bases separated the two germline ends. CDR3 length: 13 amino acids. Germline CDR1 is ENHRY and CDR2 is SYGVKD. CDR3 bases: TGTGCCATCAGTGAGTCGAACAGCTACGAGCAGTACTTC. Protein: CAISESNSYEQYF.

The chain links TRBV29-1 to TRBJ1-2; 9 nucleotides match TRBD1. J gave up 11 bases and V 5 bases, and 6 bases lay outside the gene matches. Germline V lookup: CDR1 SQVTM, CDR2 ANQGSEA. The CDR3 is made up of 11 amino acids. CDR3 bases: TGCAGCGTTCCCGGACAGGGGAGTTACACCTTC. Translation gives CSVPGQGSYTF.

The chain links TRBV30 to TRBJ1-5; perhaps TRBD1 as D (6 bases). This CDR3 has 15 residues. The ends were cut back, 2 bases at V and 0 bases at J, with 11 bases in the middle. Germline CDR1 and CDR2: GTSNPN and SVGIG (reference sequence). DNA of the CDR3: TGTGCCTGGAGTCACGGGGGGGCTAGCAATCAGCCCCAGCATTTT. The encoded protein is CAWSHGGASNQPQHF.

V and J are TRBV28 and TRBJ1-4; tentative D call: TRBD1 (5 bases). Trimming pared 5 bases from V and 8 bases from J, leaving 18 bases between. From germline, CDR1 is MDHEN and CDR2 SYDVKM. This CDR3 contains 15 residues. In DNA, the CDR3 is TGTGCCAGCAGTGGCGGCGGCCAGGGTGGAGAAAAACTGTTTTTT. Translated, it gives CASSGGGQGGEKLFF.

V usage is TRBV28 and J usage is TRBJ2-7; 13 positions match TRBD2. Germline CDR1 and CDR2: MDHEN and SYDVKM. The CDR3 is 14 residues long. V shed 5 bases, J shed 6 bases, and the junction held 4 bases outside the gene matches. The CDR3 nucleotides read TGTGCCAGCAGTCACGGGACTAGCGGGATCGAGCAGTACTTC. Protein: CASSHGTSGIEQYF.

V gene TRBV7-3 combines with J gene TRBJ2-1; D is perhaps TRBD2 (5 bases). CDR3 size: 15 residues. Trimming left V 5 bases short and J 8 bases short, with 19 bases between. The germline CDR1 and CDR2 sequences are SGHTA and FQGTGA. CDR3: CASSRNPGSSYEQFF. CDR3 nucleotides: TGTGCCAGCAGCCGAAACCCGGGATCTAGCTATGAGCAGTTCTTC. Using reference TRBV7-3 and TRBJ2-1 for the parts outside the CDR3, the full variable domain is GAGVSQTPSNKVTEKGKYVELRCDPISGHTALYWYRQSLGQGPEFLIYFQGTGAADDSGLPNDRFFAVRPEGSVSTLKIQRTERGDSAVYLCASSRNPGSSYEQFFGPGTRLTVL.

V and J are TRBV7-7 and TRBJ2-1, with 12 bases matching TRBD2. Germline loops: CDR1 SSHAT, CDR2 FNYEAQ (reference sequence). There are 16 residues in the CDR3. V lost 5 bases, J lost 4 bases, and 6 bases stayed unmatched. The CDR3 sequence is CASSPGTSGPYNEQFF. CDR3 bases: TGTGCCAGCAGCCCCGGGACTAGCGGGCCTTACAATGAGCAGTTCTTC. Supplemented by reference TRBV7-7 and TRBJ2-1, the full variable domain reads GAGVSQSPRYKVTKRGQDVTLRCDPISSHATLYWYQQALGQGPEFLTYFNYEAQPDKSGLPSDRFSAERPEGSISTLTIQRTEQRDSAMYRCASSPGTSGPYNEQFFGPGTRLTVL.

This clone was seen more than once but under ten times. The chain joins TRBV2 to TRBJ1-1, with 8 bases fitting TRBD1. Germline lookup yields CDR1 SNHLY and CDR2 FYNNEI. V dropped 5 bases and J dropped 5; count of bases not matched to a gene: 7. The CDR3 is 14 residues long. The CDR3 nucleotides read TGTGCCAGCAGTAGGGGGACAGGTAGAACTGAAGCTTTCTTT. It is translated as CASSRGTGRTEAFF.

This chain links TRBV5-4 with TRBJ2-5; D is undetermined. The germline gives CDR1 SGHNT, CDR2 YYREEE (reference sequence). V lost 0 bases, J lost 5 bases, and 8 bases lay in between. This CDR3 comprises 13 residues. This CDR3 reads CASSLGLGETQYF. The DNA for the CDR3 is TGTGCCAGCAGCTTGGGTCTCGGGGAGACCCAGTACTTC.

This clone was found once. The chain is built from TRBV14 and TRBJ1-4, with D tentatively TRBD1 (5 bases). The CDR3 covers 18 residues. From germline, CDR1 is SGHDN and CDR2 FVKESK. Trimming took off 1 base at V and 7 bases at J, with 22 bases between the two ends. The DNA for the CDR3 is TGTGCCAGCAGCCAAGCAGGGTACGGGAGACCATTTGGTGAAAAACTGTTTTTT. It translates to CASSQAGYGRPFGEKLFF.

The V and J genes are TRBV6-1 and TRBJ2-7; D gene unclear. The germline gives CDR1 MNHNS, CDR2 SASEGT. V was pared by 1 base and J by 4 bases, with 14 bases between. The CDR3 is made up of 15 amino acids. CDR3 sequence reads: CASSEGPPARYEQYF. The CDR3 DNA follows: TGTGCCAGCAGTGAAGGCCCACCCGCCAGGTACGAGCAGTACTTC.

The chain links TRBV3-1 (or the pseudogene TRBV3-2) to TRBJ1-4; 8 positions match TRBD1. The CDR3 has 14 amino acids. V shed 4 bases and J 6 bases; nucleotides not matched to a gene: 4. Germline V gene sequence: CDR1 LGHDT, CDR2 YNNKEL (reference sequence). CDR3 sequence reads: CASSPTGVDEKLFF. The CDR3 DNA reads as TGTGCCAGCAGCCCGACAGGGGTCGATGAAAAACTGTTTTTT.

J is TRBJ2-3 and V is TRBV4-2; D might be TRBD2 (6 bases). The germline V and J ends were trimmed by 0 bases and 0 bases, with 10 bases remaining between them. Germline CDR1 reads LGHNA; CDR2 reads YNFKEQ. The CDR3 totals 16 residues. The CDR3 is CASSQEPGDSTDTQYF. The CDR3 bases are TGTGCCAGCAGCCAAGAACCGGGAGATAGCACAGATACGCAGTATTTT.